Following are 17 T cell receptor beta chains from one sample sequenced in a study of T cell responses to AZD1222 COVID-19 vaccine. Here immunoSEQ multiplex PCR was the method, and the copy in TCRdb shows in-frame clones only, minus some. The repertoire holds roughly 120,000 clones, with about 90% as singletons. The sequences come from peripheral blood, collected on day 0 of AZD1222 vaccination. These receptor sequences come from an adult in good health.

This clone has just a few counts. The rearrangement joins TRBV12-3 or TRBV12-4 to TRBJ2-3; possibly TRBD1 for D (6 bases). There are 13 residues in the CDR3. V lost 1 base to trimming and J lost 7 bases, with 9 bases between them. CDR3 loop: CASSLGDINTQYF. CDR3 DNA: TGTGCCAGCAGTTTAGGGGACATCAATACGCAGTATTTT.

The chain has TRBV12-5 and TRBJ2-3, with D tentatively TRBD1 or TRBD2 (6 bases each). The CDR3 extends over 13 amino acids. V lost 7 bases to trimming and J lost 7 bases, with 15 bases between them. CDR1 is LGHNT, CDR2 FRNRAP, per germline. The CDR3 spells CASEQGGGNTQYF. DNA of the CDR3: TGTGCTAGTGAACAGGGTGGCGGGAATACGCAGTATTTT.

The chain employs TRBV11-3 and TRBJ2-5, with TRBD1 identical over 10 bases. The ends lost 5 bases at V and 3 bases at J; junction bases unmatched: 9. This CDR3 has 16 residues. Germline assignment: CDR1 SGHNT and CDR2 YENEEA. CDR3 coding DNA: TGTGCCAGCAGCCTTCGCGACAGGGGGCAGAAAGAGACCCAGTACTTC. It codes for CASSLRDRGQKETQYF.

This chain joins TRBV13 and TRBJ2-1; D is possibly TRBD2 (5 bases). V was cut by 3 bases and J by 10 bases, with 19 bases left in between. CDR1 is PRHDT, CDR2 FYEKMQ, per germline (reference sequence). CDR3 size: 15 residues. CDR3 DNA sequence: TGTGCCAGCAGCTTCGCGTCGCAGGCCAGCGGAGAGCAGTTCTTC. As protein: CASSFASQASGEQFF.

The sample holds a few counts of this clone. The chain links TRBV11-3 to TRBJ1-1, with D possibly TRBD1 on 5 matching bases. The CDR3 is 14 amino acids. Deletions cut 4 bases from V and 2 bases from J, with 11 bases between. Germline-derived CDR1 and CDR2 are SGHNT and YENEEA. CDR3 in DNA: TGTGCCAGCAGCTCTCGGGACGGTAACACTGAAGCTTTCTTT. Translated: CASSSRDGNTEAFF.

The chain's CDR3 is CASSQERERAFF. DNA for the CDR3: TGTGCCAGCAGCCAAGAGCGAGAACGAGCTTTCTTT. The rearrangement links TRBV4-2 to TRBJ1-1; D is unclear. CDR1 is LGHNA, CDR2 YNFKEQ, per germline. V lost 0 bases, J lost 10 bases, and 9 bases lay in between. This CDR3 region has 12 residues.

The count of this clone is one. For the CDR3, the DNA is TGTGCCAGCAGCTTAGGACAGGGGCTCACTGAAGCTTTCTTT. It specifies CASSLGQGLTEAFF. The chain recombines TRBV7-9 with TRBJ1-1; TRBD1 aligns across 8 bases. CDR3 length: 14 residues. Looked up from germline, CDR1 is SEHNR and CDR2 is FQNEAQ (reference sequence). With V trimmed by 1 base and J by 4 bases, 2 bases remained unmatched.

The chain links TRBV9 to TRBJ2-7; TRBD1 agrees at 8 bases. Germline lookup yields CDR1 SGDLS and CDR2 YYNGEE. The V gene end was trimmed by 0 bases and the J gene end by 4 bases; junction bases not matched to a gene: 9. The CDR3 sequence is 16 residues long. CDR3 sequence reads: CASSVGWGQGAYEQYF. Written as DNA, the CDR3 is TGTGCCAGCAGCGTAGGGTGGGGGCAGGGGGCTTACGAGCAGTACTTC.

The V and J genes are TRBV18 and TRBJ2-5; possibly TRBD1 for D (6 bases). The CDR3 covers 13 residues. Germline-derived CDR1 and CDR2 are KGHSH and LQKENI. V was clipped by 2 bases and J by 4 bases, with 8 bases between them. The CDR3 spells CASSPTGRETQYF. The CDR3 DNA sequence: TGTGCCAGCTCACCAACAGGGAGAGAGACCCAGTACTTC.

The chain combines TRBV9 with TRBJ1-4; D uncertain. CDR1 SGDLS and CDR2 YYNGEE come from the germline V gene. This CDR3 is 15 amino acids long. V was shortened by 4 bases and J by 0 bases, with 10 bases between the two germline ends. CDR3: CASSPSYATNEKLFF. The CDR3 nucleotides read TGTGCCAGCAGCCCCTCTTATGCAACTAATGAAAAACTGTTTTTT.

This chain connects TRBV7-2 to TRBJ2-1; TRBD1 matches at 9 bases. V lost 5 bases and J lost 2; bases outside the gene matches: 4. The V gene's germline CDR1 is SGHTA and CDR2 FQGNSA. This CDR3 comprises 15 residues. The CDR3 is CASSRGTGTYNEQFF. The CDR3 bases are TGTGCCAGCAGCCGCGGGACAGGGACCTACAATGAGCAGTTCTTC.

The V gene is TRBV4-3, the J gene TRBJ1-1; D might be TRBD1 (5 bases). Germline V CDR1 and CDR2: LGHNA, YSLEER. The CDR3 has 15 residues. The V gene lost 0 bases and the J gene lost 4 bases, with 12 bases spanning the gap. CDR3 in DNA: TGCGCCAGCAGCCAAGATGCCAGGGTGGGCACTGAAGCTTTCTTT. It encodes CASSQDARVGTEAFF.

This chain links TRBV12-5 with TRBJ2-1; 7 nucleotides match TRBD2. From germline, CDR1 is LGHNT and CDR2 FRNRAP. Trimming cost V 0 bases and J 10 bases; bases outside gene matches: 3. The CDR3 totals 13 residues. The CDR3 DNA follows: TGTGCTAGTGGTTTGGTACCCGGGGGGGAGCAGTTCTTC. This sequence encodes CASGLVPGGEQFF. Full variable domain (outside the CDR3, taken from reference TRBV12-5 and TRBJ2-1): DARVTQTPRHKVTEMGQEVTMRCQPILGHNTVFWYRQTMMQGLELLAYFRNRAPLDDSGMPKDRFSAEMPDATLATLKIQPSEPRDSAVYFCASGLVPGGEQFFGPGTRLTVL.

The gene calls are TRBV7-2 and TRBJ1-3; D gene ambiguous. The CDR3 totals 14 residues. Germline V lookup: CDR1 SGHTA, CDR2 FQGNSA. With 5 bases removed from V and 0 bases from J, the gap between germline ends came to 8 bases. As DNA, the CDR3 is TGTGCCAGCAGCGCCGGGATCTCTGGAAACACCATATATTTT. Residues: CASSAGISGNTIYF.

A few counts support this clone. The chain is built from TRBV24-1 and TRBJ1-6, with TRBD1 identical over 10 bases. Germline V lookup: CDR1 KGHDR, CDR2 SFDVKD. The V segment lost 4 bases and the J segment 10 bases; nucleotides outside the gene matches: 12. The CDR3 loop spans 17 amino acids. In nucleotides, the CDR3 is TGTGCCACCAGTGACCCTCACCGGGACAGGGGTAGCTCACCCCTCCACTTT. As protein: CATSDPHRDRGSSPLHF.

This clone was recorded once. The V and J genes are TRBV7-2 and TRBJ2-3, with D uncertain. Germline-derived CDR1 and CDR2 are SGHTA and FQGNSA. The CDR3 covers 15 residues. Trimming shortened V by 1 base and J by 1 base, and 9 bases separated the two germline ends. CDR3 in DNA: TGTGCCAGCAGCTTAGTTAGCTTGGGCACAGATACGCAGTATTTT. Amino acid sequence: CASSLVSLGTDTQYF.

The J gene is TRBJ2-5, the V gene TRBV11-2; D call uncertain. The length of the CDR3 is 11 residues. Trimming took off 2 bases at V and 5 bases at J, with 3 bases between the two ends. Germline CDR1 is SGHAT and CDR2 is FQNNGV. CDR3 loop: CASSLQETQYF. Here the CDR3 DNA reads TGTGCCAGCAGCTTACAGGAGACCCAGTACTTC.